What follows are 23 T cell receptor beta chains derived from one specimen sequenced in a study of blood T cell repertoires in COVID-19. Sequencing used immunoSEQ multiplex PCR; TCRdb keeps in-frame clones, though not all of them. The top ten hold approximately 6.1% of the sample, which has some 200,000 clones, just over 85% seen once. Sample: peripheral blood. Receptors originate from an elderly man with acute or convalescent COVID-19.

The table lists this clone with a few counts. The chain links TRBV6-2 or TRBV6-3 to TRBJ1-6; D is ambiguous. Per the germline V gene, CDR1 is MNHEY and CDR2 is SVGEGT. This CDR3 spans 15 amino acids. V was cut by 0 bases and J by 4 bases, with 7 bases left in between. The CDR3 region is CASSYSGLYNSPLHF. Written as DNA, the CDR3 is TGTGCCAGCAGTTACTCAGGACTATATAATTCACCCCTCCACTTT.

The genes are TRBV30 and TRBJ2-3; 12 bases align to TRBD1. V was clipped by 5 bases and J by 4 bases; unmatched bases: 7. This CDR3 contains 15 residues. Germline V gives CDR1 GTSNPN, CDR2 SVGIG (reference sequence). This CDR3 is CAWVPGTGGADTQYF. CDR3 in DNA: TGTGCCTGGGTGCCCGGGACAGGGGGCGCAGATACGCAGTATTTT.

This CDR3 is CASSRTGGSDTQYF. CDR3 coding DNA: TGTGCCAGCAGTCGGACAGGGGGCTCCGATACGCAGTATTTT. The chain has TRBV28 and TRBJ2-3; TRBD1 aligns across 11 bases. CDR1 and CDR2 (germline): MDHEN, SYDVKM. Germline trimming cut 5 bases from V and 6 bases from J; bases unmatched to any gene: 4. The CDR3 runs to 14 residues.

The J gene is TRBJ2-1, the V gene TRBV2, with a tentative D call TRBD2 (6 bases). CDR1 and CDR2 from the germline V gene are SNHLY and FYNNEI. Trimming removed 7 bases at V and 0 bases at J, with 19 bases between. The CDR3 has 17 residues. DNA of the CDR3: TGTGCCAGCAAGCGATCTAGCGTCCTAAGCTCCTACAATGAGCAGTTCTTC. It specifies CASKRSSVLSSYNEQFF.

This clone appeared once. The chain couples TRBV11-2 to TRBJ2-2; 8 bases fit TRBD2. The trim removed 2 bases at V and 7 bases at J, leaving 9 bases unmatched. Germline CDR1 and CDR2: SGHAT and FQNNGV. The length of the CDR3 is 16 residues. CDR3 in amino acids: CASSLLRLAINGELFF. As DNA, the CDR3 is TGTGCCAGCAGCTTACTCAGACTAGCGATAAACGGGGAGCTGTTTTTT.

A word on this clone: Mismatch with germline at one junction end may stem from a read error. This chain links TRBV2 with TRBJ1-2, with TRBD1 matching over 7 bases. This CDR3 contains 11 residues. Germline lookup yields CDR1 SNHLY and CDR2 FYNNEI. In DNA, the CDR3 is TGTGCCAGCAGGGTGGGCCTGGGACAGCTTTTC. It codes for CASRVGLGQLF.

The rearrangement uses TRBV18 and TRBJ2-5, with 7 bases lining up with TRBD2. Germline V gene lookup returns CDR1 KGHSH and CDR2 LQKENI. This CDR3 comprises 14 residues. Trimming removed 4 bases from V and 0 bases from J; junction bases left unmatched: 2. CDR3 region: CASSLLADQETQYF. CDR3 coding DNA: TGTGCCAGCTCACTTCTAGCGGACCAAGAGACCCAGTACTTC. Full variable domain (rest looked up from reference TRBV18 and TRBJ2-5): NAGVMQNPRHLVRRRGQEARLRCSPMKGHSHVYWYRQLPEEGLKFMVYLQKENIIDESGMPKERFSAEFPKEGPSILRIQQVVRGDSAAYFCASSLLADQETQYFGPGTRLLVL.

The chain couples TRBV4-3 to TRBJ2-2; the D gene is possibly TRBD1 (6 bases). The V end was cut by 0 bases, the J end by 6 bases, with 11 bases between. Germline V gives CDR1 LGHNA, CDR2 YSLEER. The CDR3 extends over 15 amino acids. The DNA for the CDR3 is TGCGCCAGCAGCCAAGAGAACAGGGCGGCCGGGGAGCTGTTTTTT. Protein sequence: CASSQENRAAGELFF.

The chain's CDR3 is CATSDHGLAEHGYTF. The CDR3, as DNA: TGTGCCACCAGTGATCACGGGTTAGCTGAACATGGCTACACCTTC. The chain couples TRBV24-1 to TRBJ1-2; D gene ambiguous. The CDR3 has 15 amino acids. The germline CDR1 and CDR2 sequences are KGHDR and SFDVKD. With 3 bases removed from V and 6 bases from J, the gap between germline ends came to 16 bases.

The rearrangement joins TRBV6-2 or TRBV6-3 to TRBJ2-2; 7 bases line up with TRBD2. This CDR3 contains 15 residues. CDR1 is MNHEY, CDR2 SVGEGT, per germline. With 5 bases clipped from V and 5 bases from J, the junction kept 8 bases outside the gene matches. CDR3 bases: TGTGCCAGCAGTAAAGGACTAGGGGCAACCGGGGAGCTGTTTTTT. Translated, it gives CASSKGLGATGELFF.

The rearrangement links TRBV11-2 to TRBJ2-2; D may be TRBD1 (6 bases). This CDR3 comprises 14 residues. V lost 8 bases and J lost 4, with 14 bases in between. Germline V gene lookup returns CDR1 SGHAT and CDR2 FQNNGV. In DNA form, the CDR3 reads TGTGCCAGCGCCCTGGCCAGGGGCACCGGGGAGCTGTTTTTT. It is translated as CASALARGTGELFF.

This clone was detected a few times. J is TRBJ2-3 and V is TRBV7-9; 12 nucleotides match TRBD2. Germline V lookup: CDR1 SEHNR, CDR2 FQNEAQ (reference sequence). The CDR3 extends over 15 amino acids. J lost 7 bases, V lost 5 bases, and 7 bases had no gene match. In DNA form, the CDR3 reads TGTGCCAGCAGCGTCCTAGCGGGAGGGATGAATACGCAGTATTTT. As protein: CASSVLAGGMNTQYF.

This sequence joins TRBV10-3 and TRBJ1-1; weak D call: TRBD1 (6 bases). This CDR3 spans 15 amino acids. Trimming took off 4 bases at V and 11 bases at J, with 23 bases between the two ends. Germline values: CDR1 ENHRY, CDR2 SYGVKD. CDR3 loop: CAISAGTSPLPGAFF. Here the CDR3 DNA reads TGTGCCATCAGTGCAGGGACAAGCCCCCTCCCCGGGGCTTTCTTT.

V gene TRBV11-2 combines with J gene TRBJ2-3, with D maybe TRBD1 (6 bases). Trimming cost V 5 bases and J 5 bases, with 20 bases left between them. The CDR3 has 16 residues. Germline assignment: CDR1 SGHAT and CDR2 FQNNGV. The DNA of the CDR3 is TGTGCCAGCAGCGGACGGGCTTCCCGAGGGGGAGATACGCAGTATTTT. This codes for CASSGRASRGGDTQYF. Full variable domain (outside the CDR3, taken from reference TRBV11-2 and TRBJ2-3): EAGVAQSPRYKIIEKRQSVAFWCNPISGHATLYWYQQILGQGPKLLIQFQNNGVVDDSQLPKDRFSAERLKGVDSTLKIQPAKLEDSAVYLCASSGRASRGGDTQYFGPGTRLTVL.

This clone has a single count. V and J are TRBV7-2 and TRBJ2-3; 8 bases are a match to TRBD1. Germline loops: CDR1 SGHTA, CDR2 FQGNSA. J gave up 2 bases and V 2 bases, and 6 bases lay outside the gene matches. This CDR3 spans 16 amino acids. The DNA for the CDR3 is TGTGCCAGCAGCTTAAAATGGGACAGGTTCACAGATACGCAGTATTTT. Its translation: CASSLKWDRFTDTQYF. Based on the CDR3 plus reference TRBV7-2 and TRBJ2-3, the full variable domain is GAGVSQSPSNKVTEKGKDVELRCDPISGHTALYWYRQSLGQGLEFLIYFQGNSAPDKSGLPSDRFSAERTGGSVSTLTIQRTQQEDSAVYLCASSLKWDRFTDTQYFGPGTRLTVL.

The rearrangement links TRBV4-1 to TRBJ1-3; possibly TRBD1 for D (5 bases). Germline V lookup: CDR1 MGHRA, CDR2 YSYEKL. This CDR3 comprises 16 residues. V gave up 1 base and J gave up 4 bases, with 14 bases separating them. The CDR3 loop is CASSQVRGIEGNTIYF. The DNA of the CDR3 is TGCGCCAGCAGCCAAGTTCGGGGGATAGAAGGAAACACCATATATTTT.

The genes are TRBV6-1 and TRBJ2-5, with 8 bases lining up with TRBD2. CDR3 length: 19 residues. V was pared by 6 bases and J by 2 bases, with 20 bases of the junction left unmatched. Germline V gene lookup returns CDR1 MNHNS and CDR2 SASEGT. In DNA form, the CDR3 reads TGTGCCAGCAGGGAATCTGTCGGGGGGGCGATTAGAGGGCAAGAGACCCAGTACTTC. The encoded protein is CASRESVGGAIRGQETQYF.

The chain recombines TRBV10-3 with TRBJ2-7; 7 bases agree with TRBD2. V gave up 3 bases and J gave up 2 bases; unmatched junction bases: 4. This CDR3 comprises 14 residues. CDR1 is ENHRY and CDR2 is SYGVKD in the germline V gene. As DNA, the CDR3 is TGTGCCATCAGTGATGGGACTATAGCCTACGAGCAGTACTTC. It is translated as CAISDGTIAYEQYF.

The chain is built from TRBV19 and TRBJ1-2, with TRBD1 identical over 9 bases. After removal of 5 bases from V and 5 bases from J, the junction contained 9 bases not matched to a gene. The CDR3 spans 15 residues. Per germline, CDR1 LNHDA and CDR2 SQIVND (reference sequence). CDR3 region: CASSAPGTGSYGYTF. The DNA of the CDR3 is TGTGCCAGTAGTGCCCCCGGGACAGGGAGTTATGGCTACACCTTC.

J is TRBJ2-5 and V is TRBV18; D unclear. V shed 5 bases and J shed 1 base, with 14 bases lying between them. There are 15 residues in the CDR3. The germline gives CDR1 KGHSH, CDR2 LQKENI. The CDR3 region has the DNA TGTGCCAGCTCATCGGTTATGAGTGGCCAAGAGACCCAGTACTTC. Protein: CASSSVMSGQETQYF. Based on the CDR3 plus reference TRBV18 and TRBJ2-5, the full variable domain is NAGVMQNPRHLVRRRGQEARLRCSPMKGHSHVYWYRQLPEEGLKFMVYLQKENIIDESGMPKERFSAEFPKEGPSILRIQQVVRGDSAAYFCASSSVMSGQETQYFGPGTRLLVL.

The chain uses TRBV12-5 and TRBJ2-4; TRBD2 aligns across 16 bases. Germline CDR1 LGHNT, CDR2 FRNRAP. The CDR3 sequence is 18 residues long. V lost 7 bases, J lost 2 bases, and 8 bases stayed unmatched. The CDR3 sequence: CASAPGLAGGLSKNIQYF. DNA for the CDR3: TGTGCTAGTGCCCCGGGACTAGCGGGAGGGTTGTCCAAAAACATTCAGTACTTC.

The chain is built from TRBV28 and TRBJ1-6; weak D call: TRBD1 (6 bases). This CDR3 is 15 amino acids long. CDR1 is MDHEN and CDR2 is SYDVKM in the germline V gene. V was pared by 6 bases and J by 5 bases, with 14 bases between. As DNA, the CDR3 is TGTGCCAGCAGGGTAGGCGGGGGCGATAATTCACCCCTCCACTTT. Residues: CASRVGGGDNSPLHF.

The J gene is TRBJ2-1, the V gene TRBV9; 8 bases match TRBD2. This CDR3 spans 16 amino acids. The junction had 13 bases not matched to a gene; V was cut back by 4 bases and J by 7 bases. Germline V gene lookup returns CDR1 SGDLS and CDR2 YYNGEE. The CDR3 region has the DNA TGTGCCAGCAGCCCCTCCGGTAGCGGGATAGGGAATGAGCAGTTCTTC. It codes for CASSPSGSGIGNEQFF. Drawing the rest from reference TRBV9 and TRBJ2-1, the complete variable domain is DSGVTQTPKHLITATGQRVTLRCSPRSGDLSVYWYQQSLDQGLQFLIQYYNGEERAKGNILERFSAQQFPDLHSELNLSSLELGDSALYFCASSPSGSGIGNEQFFGPGTRLTVL.